This passage covers 8 T cell receptor beta chains from one sample sequenced in a study of T cell responses to AZD1222 COVID-19 vaccine. Some clones are missing from TCRdb's copy, which holds only in-frame ones; the method was immunoSEQ multiplex PCR. Of over 150,000 clones listed, 90% were seen once; the top ten hold approximately 20%. The input for sequencing was peripheral blood, taken on day 0 of AZD1222 vaccination. Source of these receptors: an adult in good health.

The chain links TRBV28 to TRBJ1-6; 7 nucleotides align to TRBD1. V was clipped by 2 bases and J by 5 bases; unmatched bases: 3. CDR1 is MDHEN, CDR2 SYDVKM, per germline. CDR3 size: 15 residues. The chain's CDR3 is CASSLTGVHNSPLHF. The DNA of the CDR3 is TGTGCCAGCAGTTTAACAGGGGTACATAATTCACCCCTCCACTTT.

The chain uses TRBV24-1 and TRBJ2-2; TRBD2 agrees at 8 bases. The trim removed 1 base at V and 0 bases at J, leaving 6 bases unmatched. This CDR3 spans 18 amino acids. CDR1 is KGHDR and CDR2 is SFDVKD in the germline V gene. CDR3 in amino acids: CATSDFKSGLANTGELFF. The CDR3 bases are TGTGCCACCAGTGATTTCAAGTCGGGACTAGCGAACACCGGGGAGCTGTTTTTT.

The J gene is TRBJ1-2, the V gene TRBV19; the match to TRBD1 covers 8 bases. The CDR3 has 17 residues. Germline CDR1 and CDR2: LNHDA and SQIVND (reference sequence). Trimming removed 5 bases from V and 7 bases from J; junction bases left unmatched: 18. The DNA for the CDR3 is TGTGCCAGTAGTCTTCATATAGGACCAGGGGGCGCCCCTGGCTACACCTTC. Residues: CASSLHIGPGGAPGYTF. Using reference TRBV19 and TRBJ1-2 for the parts outside the CDR3, the full variable domain is DGGITQSPKYLFRKEGQNVTLSCEQNLNHDAMYWYRQDPGQGLRLIYYSQIVNDFQKGDIAEGYSVSREKKESFPLTVTSAQKNPTAFYLCASSLHIGPGGAPGYTFGSGTRLTVV.

The rearrangement joins TRBV12-3 or TRBV12-4 to TRBJ1-1; TRBD1 agrees at 8 bases. The CDR3 spans 13 residues. V lost 3 bases and J lost 8; bases outside the gene matches: 5. The CDR3: CASSFLDRGEAFF. CDR3 bases: TGTGCCAGCAGTTTCCTCGACAGGGGCGAAGCTTTCTTT.

This chain connects TRBV15 to TRBJ1-5, with D perhaps matching TRBD1 (6 bases). V lost 1 base, J lost 11 bases, and 9 bases lay in between. The CDR3 consists of 12 residues. Germline V CDR1 and CDR2: LNHNV, YYDKDF (reference sequence). The CDR3 coding sequence is TGTGCCACCAGCAGAGGAGGGGGGGCCCAGCATTTT. Protein: CATSRGGGAQHF.

The chain links TRBV3-1 (or the pseudogene TRBV3-2) to TRBJ2-1; no clear D gene. Per germline, CDR1 LGHDT and CDR2 YNNKEL (reference sequence). Trimming cost V 4 bases and J 0 bases, with 10 bases left between them. The CDR3 has 15 residues. CDR3 in DNA: TGTGCCAGCAGCCCGCCCCCGAGCTCCTACAATGAGCAGTTCTTC. This gives the protein CASSPPPSSYNEQFF.

The V and J genes are TRBV7-2 and TRBJ2-1; 8 bases agree with TRBD2. Germline assignment: CDR1 SGHTA and CDR2 FQGNSA. The CDR3 is 14 residues long. After removal of 2 bases from V and 10 bases from J, the junction contained 7 bases not matched to a gene. CDR3: CASSLRRGEGEQFF. The CDR3 DNA reads as TGTGCCAGCAGCTTAAGGCGGGGGGAGGGCGAGCAGTTCTTC.

The chain carries TRBV19 and TRBJ2-7, with D perhaps matching TRBD1 (6 bases). The germline V gene encodes CDR1 LNHDA and CDR2 SQIVND (reference sequence). The germline V and J ends were trimmed by 7 bases and 0 bases, with 22 bases remaining between them. This CDR3 is built from 17 residues. CDR3: CASTPRGAGGFSYEQYF. The CDR3 DNA is TGTGCCAGTACCCCCCGAGGGGCTGGGGGCTTCTCCTACGAGCAGTACTTC.